Given below is one TCR beta chain in context. Repertoires were generated with immunoSEQ multiplex PCR, while TCRdb's copy carries only in-frame clones and drops some. Of nearly 80,000 clones listed, around 90% are singletons. This specimen belongs to a study of OX40 agonist ivuxolimab in advanced cancers. Across the whole study: Given to patients was ivuxolimab, an agonistic anti-OX40 (CD134) antibody.

The CDR3 sequence is 16 residues long. V lost 0 bases and J lost 9, with 20 bases in between. Per the germline V gene, CDR1 is MGHRA and CDR2 is YSYEKL. The sample in question was CD4+ or CD8+ T cells sorted from blood, obtained in a trial of the OX40 agonist ivuxolimab. This receptor was identified in an adult with an advanced solid tumor such as melanoma, head and neck, liver or kidney cancer. The chain combines TRBV4-1 with TRBJ1-2, with D uncertain. As DNA, the CDR3 is TGCGCCAGCAGCCAAGATCGTGGCCGGTCTCGGGTTAGCTACACCTTC. Protein sequence: CASSQDRGRSRVSYTF.